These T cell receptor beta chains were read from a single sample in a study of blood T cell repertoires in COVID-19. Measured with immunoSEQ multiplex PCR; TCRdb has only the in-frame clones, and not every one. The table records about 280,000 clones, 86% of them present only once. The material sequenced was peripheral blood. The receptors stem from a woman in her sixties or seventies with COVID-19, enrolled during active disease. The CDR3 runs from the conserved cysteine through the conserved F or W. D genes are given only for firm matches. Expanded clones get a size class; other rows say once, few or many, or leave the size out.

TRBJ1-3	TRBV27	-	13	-	CASSPAVGNTIYF	TGTGCCAGCAGTCCTGCAGTGGGAAACACCATATATTTT
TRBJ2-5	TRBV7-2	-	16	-	CASSPEVIRRGETQYF	TGTGCCAGCAGCCCAGAGGTTATTCGCAGGGGCGAGACCCAGTACTTC
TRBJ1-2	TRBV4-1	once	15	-	CASSQASQGNYGYTF	TGCGCCAGCAGCCAAGCCAGTCAGGGCAACTATGGCTACACCTTC
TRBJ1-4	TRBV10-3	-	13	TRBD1	CATRTGGVEKLFF	TGTGCCACCCGGACAGGGGGAGTTGAAAAACTGTTTTTT
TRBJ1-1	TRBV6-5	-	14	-	CASSYLGGNTEAFF	TGTGCCAGCAGTTATTTGGGGGGGAACACTGAAGCTTTCTTT
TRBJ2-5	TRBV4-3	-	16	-	CASSQDQQGFQETQYF	TGCGCCAGCAGCCAAGACCAACAGGGATTCCAAGAGACCCAGTACTTC
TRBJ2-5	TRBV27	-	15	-	CASSLKAGSLRAQYF	TGTGCCAGCAGTTTAAAGGCGGGGAGCCTACGGGCCCAGTACTTC
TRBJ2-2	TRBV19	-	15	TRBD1	CASFRGQGFTGELFF	TGTGCCAGTTTCAGGGGACAGGGATTCACCGGGGAGCTGTTTTTT
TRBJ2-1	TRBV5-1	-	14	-	CASSLGTTKNEQFF	TGCGCCAGCAGCCTCGGGACAACTAAGAATGAGCAGTTCTTC
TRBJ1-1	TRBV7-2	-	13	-	CASGGQLNTEAFF	TGTGCCAGCGGAGGACAGTTGAACACTGAAGCTTTCTTT